The rows below give T cell receptor beta chains drawn from one sample of a study of cytomegalovirus exposure and HLA in healthy donors. Sequencing used immunoSEQ multiplex PCR; TCRdb keeps in-frame clones, though not all of them. The table shows about 110,000 clones, with approximately 60% occurring only once. The source material was PBMCs. The source is a woman in her 30s in good health and CMV-seronegative. The conserved cysteine and the conserved F or W are not part of the CDR3 here. Fields, in order: CDR3 protein, V gene, clone size, J gene. Size is stated for part of the rows, as once, few or many counts, or as a class when the clone is expanded.

ASSLDWTYTEAF TRBV5-5 NA TRBJ1-1
ASSLDVGTLEKLF TRBV5-1 NA TRBJ1-4
ASSLAAGQAF TRBV7-9 once TRBJ1-1
ATSALVAGAGEQF TRBV18 NA TRBJ2-1
ASSQFAAEPTRSPLH TRBV16 once TRBJ1-6
ASSLQGGHTEAF TRBV2 NA TRBJ1-1
ASSLKTSGSLDTQY TRBV27 NA TRBJ2-3
ASSLRTGGAEAF TRBV28 once TRBJ1-1
ASSLRGTGNYEQY TRBV7-6 NA TRBJ2-7
ASSPRLAGDTDTQY TRBV28 NA TRBJ2-3
ASSQGRADTQY TRBV4-2 NA TRBJ2-3
ASSLWTGSGGYT TRBV27 NA TRBJ1-2
ASSVDRSHNEKLF TRBV6-6 few TRBJ1-4
ASSPGTSGRVEQF TRBV5-1 few TRBJ2-1
ASSLGSLGGYGYT TRBV7-9 NA TRBJ1-2
ASRLAGGPSEQY TRBV27 few TRBJ2-7
ASSLGVGYGYT TRBV27 NA TRBJ1-2
ASSIESTSGIPYNEQF TRBV9 NA TRBJ2-1
ASRRSGIMDEQF TRBV6-4 NA TRBJ2-1
ASSRESGRAYNEQF TRBV7-2 few TRBJ2-1
ASSLASQVTNEQF TRBV5-5 few TRBJ2-1
ASSSRLVHEQY TRBV7-8 few TRBJ2-7
ATSRALEYGYT TRBV15 few TRBJ1-2
SVDERAGAKTQY TRBV29-1 NA TRBJ2-5
ASSLDRGSYNEQF TRBV7-3 few TRBJ2-1
ASSASKRTNEKLF TRBV6-5 once TRBJ1-4
ASSLRTSGRVNEQF TRBV7-9 NA TRBJ2-1
ASGGSSYEQY TRBV27 NA TRBJ2-7
ASTRLTWANTEAF TRBV6-5 NA TRBJ1-1
ASSLGDRGYNEQF TRBV5-6 NA TRBJ2-1
ASSQGTGGSGNTEAF TRBV4-3 NA TRBJ1-1
ASSLAANYGYT TRBV5-1 few TRBJ1-2
ASSLAPAGMNTEAF TRBV5-1 NA TRBJ1-1
ASSPGGGQGYEQY TRBV7-6 few TRBJ2-7
ASSMEGAGNNQPQH TRBV19 NA TRBJ1-5
ASSLESGANVLT TRBV5-8 NA TRBJ2-6
ASGVGSLYEQY TRBV5-6 NA TRBJ2-7
ASSITGYNEQF TRBV7-3 NA TRBJ2-1
ASSLGLAGGKTQY TRBV5-1 NA TRBJ2-5
ASSVTPGSYEQY TRBV9 NA TRBJ2-7
SVVGRVGGLTDTQY TRBV29-1 NA TRBJ2-3
ASSFNWGYEQY TRBV7-2 NA NA
ASVQQDQPQH TRBV28 once TRBJ1-5
ASSQETLNSGNTIY TRBV4-3 NA TRBJ1-3
ASTLQGSSYNEQF TRBV5-5 NA TRBJ2-1
ATSGGGYEQY TRBV10-3 NA TRBJ2-7
ASSLVGGVVYEQY TRBV7-9 NA TRBJ2-7
ASSEIELAGSYNEQF TRBV6-1 NA TRBJ2-1
ASSRQPTLDYNEQF TRBV11-2 NA TRBJ2-1
ASSFSGSGNTIY TRBV28 NA TRBJ1-3
ASRELAGATDTQY TRBV2 few TRBJ2-3
ASSPPTGSSHEQY TRBV6-5 few TRBJ2-7
ASSLTRHSTSGGNEQF TRBV7-3 NA TRBJ2-1